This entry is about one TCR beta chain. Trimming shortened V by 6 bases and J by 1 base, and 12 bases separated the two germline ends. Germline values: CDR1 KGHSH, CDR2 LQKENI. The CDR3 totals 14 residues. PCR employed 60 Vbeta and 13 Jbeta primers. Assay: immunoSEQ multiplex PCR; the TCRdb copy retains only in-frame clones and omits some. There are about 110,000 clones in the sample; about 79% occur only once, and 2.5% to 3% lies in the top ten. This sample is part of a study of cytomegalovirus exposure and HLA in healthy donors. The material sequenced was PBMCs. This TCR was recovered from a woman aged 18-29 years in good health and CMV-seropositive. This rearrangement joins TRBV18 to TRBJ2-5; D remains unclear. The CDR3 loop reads CASSQPTVQETQYF. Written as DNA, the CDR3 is TGTGCCAGCTCGCAACCTACGGTCCAAGAGACCCAGTACTTC.